The 20 T cell receptor beta chains below all came from one sample that was sequenced in a study of T cell clonotyping in hematopoietic cell transplantation (dated by TCRdb to about 2021). In light of the paper, this sample's time point label describes: recipient sample about 28 days before transplant, after cytoreduction. Libraries were constructed by the immunoSEQ multiplex PCR assay. The clones in this table, taken by TCRdb from immuneACCESS, are in-frame only. Not every clone is retained; where verified, under half of the shortfall comes from an unresolved V gene, and the cause of the rest is unknown. Counted in this sample were about 49,000 clones; over 75% of them appeared once. The ten largest clonotypes hold 5.9% of the sample. The sequencing here drew on peripheral blood mononuclear cells, taken before stem cell transplant. These receptors were taken from a man between 60 and 75 years old with biphenotypic leukemia. Some clones in this sample may be carry-over from other donors' samples.

The gene calls are TRBV11-3 and TRBJ2-7; D is perhaps TRBD1 (6 bases). The V and J ends lost 5 bases and 5 bases respectively, with 13 bases between them. There are 13 residues in the CDR3. Germline values: CDR1 SGHNT, CDR2 YENEEA. The CDR3 sequence: CASSRGKANEQYF. DNA for the CDR3: TGTGCCAGCAGCAGGGGGAAGGCAAACGAGCAGTACTTC.

This clone has a single count. V usage is TRBV7-2 and J usage is TRBJ1-2, with unresolved D. This CDR3 is 15 amino acids long. The germline gives CDR1 SGHTA, CDR2 FQGNSA. V was cut by 2 bases and J by 3 bases, with 13 bases left in between. The CDR3 DNA reads TGTGCCAGCAGCTTACTCTGGAGGGAGGACTATGGCTACACCTTC. It specifies CASSLLWREDYGYTF.

The chain has TRBV14 and TRBJ1-1, with a tentative D call TRBD1 (5 bases). Germline CDR1 is SGHDN and CDR2 is FVKESK. The V end was cut by 4 bases, the J end by 1 base, with 10 bases between. This CDR3 spans 14 amino acids. CDR3 residues: CASSPLDKNTEAFF. Written as DNA, the CDR3 is TGTGCCAGCAGCCCCCTGGACAAGAACACTGAAGCTTTCTTT.

This chain uses TRBV4-1 with TRBJ2-5; the D gene could be TRBD1 or TRBD2 (6 bases each). V was pared by 2 bases and J by 5 bases, with 12 bases between. This CDR3 is 14 amino acids long. From germline, CDR1 is MGHRA and CDR2 YSYEKL. CDR3 coding DNA: TGCGCCAGCAGCCAACGGGGGCCATCGGAGACCCAGTACTTC. As protein: CASSQRGPSETQYF.

This sequence joins TRBV9 and TRBJ1-1, with 8 nucleotides matching TRBD1. Germline lookup yields CDR1 SGDLS and CDR2 YYNGEE. This CDR3 comprises 15 residues. V lost 3 bases to trimming and J lost 4 bases; unmatched junction nucleotides: 8. The CDR3 protein is CASSARTGRITEAFF. The CDR3 DNA is TGTGCCAGCAGCGCCCGGACAGGGCGAATCACTGAAGCTTTCTTT.

The gene calls are TRBV10-2 and TRBJ1-5; TRBD1 aligns across 9 bases. Losses at the gene ends were 7 bases for V and 5 bases for J; bases not matched to a gene: 3. Germline CDR1 is WSHSY and CDR2 is SAAADI. The CDR3 sequence is 13 residues long. In DNA, the CDR3 is TGCGCCAGCAACAGACAGGGGGATCAGCCCCAGCATTTT. Protein sequence: CASNRQGDQPQHF.

V usage is TRBV19 and J usage is TRBJ2-1, with a weak D call TRBD2 (5 bases). Germline V lookup: CDR1 LNHDA, CDR2 SQIVND (reference sequence). This CDR3 has 14 amino acids. The V and J ends lost 8 bases and 0 bases respectively, with 11 bases between them. The CDR3 DNA reads TGTGCCAGTTCGGATGGGAGCTCCTACAATGAGCAGTTCTTC. This translates into CASSDGSSYNEQFF.

This clone has a single count. The CDR3, as DNA: TGTGCCAGCAGCCGACTAGTAAGGAGTGAGCAGTTCTTC. This codes for CASSRLVRSEQFF. V usage is TRBV7-2 and J usage is TRBJ2-1; a possible D gene is TRBD2 (6 bases). CDR3 length: 13 residues. Germline lookup yields CDR1 SGHTA and CDR2 FQGNSA. Trimming left V 5 bases short and J 9 bases short, with 14 bases between.

The rearrangement joins TRBV7-9 to TRBJ1-2; D gene uncertain. CDR3 length equals 14 residues. The V gene's germline CDR1 is SEHNR and CDR2 FQNEAQ (reference sequence). Trimming took 5 bases from V and 6 from J, leaving 16 bases between them. CDR3 nucleotides: TGTGCCAGCAGCCCCGGATTCGCTACGAATGGCTACACCTTC. Protein: CASSPGFATNGYTF.

This clone was counted between two and nine times. V gene TRBV7-9 combines with J gene TRBJ1-4; 7 bases fit TRBD1. CDR3 size: 16 residues. The junction had 12 bases not matched to a gene; V was cut back by 4 bases and J by 7 bases. Germline CDR1 is SEHNR and CDR2 is FQNEAQ (reference sequence). The CDR3 loop reads CASSSRGQGRREKLFF. DNA of the CDR3: TGTGCCAGCAGCTCTAGGGGGCAGGGAAGGCGTGAAAAACTGTTTTTT.

This clone came up once. The CDR3 protein is CATSIDTFNEQYF. For the CDR3, the DNA is TGTGCCACCAGCATCGACACGTTCAACGAGCAGTACTTC. The chain is built from TRBV15 and TRBJ2-7, with unresolved D. CDR3 length: 13 amino acids. Between the trimmed V and J ends, which lost 4 bases and 5 bases, there was a span of 12 bases. CDR1 is LNHNV, CDR2 YYDKDF, per germline (reference sequence).

V gene TRBV5-4 combines with J gene TRBJ2-5; TRBD2 is a possible D gene (6 bases). The CDR3 length is 15 residues. Germline V gene sequence: CDR1 SGHNT, CDR2 YYREEE (reference sequence). V lost 1 base and J lost 5, with 15 bases in between. The CDR3 region is CASSLNSGPRETQYF. Here the CDR3 DNA reads TGTGCCAGCAGCTTGAATAGCGGCCCTCGGGAGACCCAGTACTTC.

This clone was picked up a small number of times. This chain connects TRBV5-1 to TRBJ2-7; D gene ambiguous. Germline V gene sequence: CDR1 SGHRS, CDR2 YFSETQ. V lost 4 bases, J lost 0 bases, and 5 bases lay in between. The CDR3 loop spans 12 amino acids. This chain's CDR3 is CASSADSYEQYF. CDR3 DNA sequence: TGCGCCAGCAGCGCGGACTCCTACGAGCAGTACTTC.

This clone was seen only once. The chain has TRBV4-1 and TRBJ1-1, with unresolved D. V lost 4 bases, J lost 1 base, and 13 bases lay in between. The CDR3 is 15 residues long. Germline values: CDR1 MGHRA, CDR2 YSYEKL. The CDR3, as DNA: TGCGCCAGCAGCCCCTTACCGGTAGGGAACACTGAAGCTTTCTTT. Its translation is CASSPLPVGNTEAFF.

This clone was counted between two and nine times. This chain's CDR3 is CASSQTGGSSYEQYF. The CDR3 DNA reads as TGCGCCAGCAGCCAGACAGGGGGAAGCTCCTACGAGCAGTACTTC. The chain couples TRBV4-3 to TRBJ2-7; TRBD1 agrees at 9 bases. The CDR3 extends over 15 amino acids. The germline CDR1 and CDR2 sequences are LGHNA and YSLEER. Losses at the gene ends were 3 bases for V and 0 bases for J; bases not matched to a gene: 3.

The rearrangement uses TRBV5-1 and TRBJ1-1; perhaps TRBD1 as D (5 bases). V was pared by 0 bases and J by 5 bases, with 17 bases between. In germline, CDR1 is SGHRS, CDR2 YFSETQ. This CDR3 comprises 16 residues. The CDR3 sequence is CASSLDPGGVWTEAFF. The CDR3 DNA follows: TGCGCCAGCAGCTTGGATCCCGGGGGGGTTTGGACTGAAGCTTTCTTT.

The rearrangement uses TRBV7-9 and TRBJ1-2, with 7 bases aligning to TRBD1. The V gene end was trimmed by 0 bases and the J gene end by 3 bases; junction bases not matched to a gene: 16. The CDR3 covers 19 residues. Looked up from germline, CDR1 is SEHNR and CDR2 is FQNEAQ (reference sequence). The CDR3 loop reads CASSLAWSDREKDDYGYTF. CDR3 in DNA: TGTGCCAGCAGCTTAGCTTGGTCTGACAGGGAAAAAGATGACTATGGCTACACCTTC.

This chain uses TRBV19 with TRBJ1-5, with D unresolved. Germline-derived CDR1 and CDR2 are LNHDA and SQIVND (reference sequence). The CDR3 totals 15 residues. Trimming removed 5 bases at V and 7 bases at J, with 18 bases between. CDR3 DNA: TGTGCCAGTAGTTCTGGTCGCGGGCCGGGGCAGCCCCAGCATTTT. It codes for CASSSGRGPGQPQHF. Full variable domain (rest looked up from reference TRBV19 and TRBJ1-5): DGGITQSPKYLFRKEGQNVTLSCEQNLNHDAMYWYRQDPGQGLRLIYYSQIVNDFQKGDIAEGYSVSREKKESFPLTVTSAQKNPTAFYLCASSSGRGPGQPQHFGDGTRLSIL.

The V call is TRBV28, the J call TRBJ2-7; D possibly corresponds to TRBD1 (5 bases). CDR1 is MDHEN and CDR2 is SYDVKM in the germline V gene. The CDR3 contains 13 residues. Trimming left V 8 bases short and J 2 bases short, with 13 bases between. CDR3 loop: CASVYRNTYEQYF. In DNA form, the CDR3 reads TGTGCCAGCGTCTACAGGAATACCTACGAGCAGTACTTC.

The J gene is TRBJ2-4, the V gene TRBV5-6; the D gene is possibly TRBD2 (5 bases). Germline values: CDR1 SGHDT, CDR2 YYEEEE. Trimming shortened V by 5 bases and J by 9 bases, and 15 bases separated the two germline ends. The CDR3 contains 13 residues. CDR3 amino acids: CASSTAGNFIQYF. The CDR3 DNA sequence: TGTGCCAGCAGTACCGCGGGCAATTTCATTCAGTACTTC.